Shown below are 11 T cell receptor beta chains from a single sample sequenced in a study of OX40 agonist ivuxolimab in advanced cancers. Assay used: immunoSEQ multiplex PCR; TCRdb lists only in-frame clones, some missing. Here the sample spans roughly 82,000 clones, roughly 90% being singletons. This material consisted of CD4+ or CD8+ T cells sorted from blood, taken in a trial of the OX40 agonist ivuxolimab. The receptors here all came from an adult with an advanced solid tumor such as melanoma, head and neck, liver or kidney cancer.

The CDR3 DNA reads as TGCGCCAGCAGCTGGGGTGAGGGGGTGGCCCAGTACTTC. This gives the protein CASSWGEGVAQYF. This rearrangement joins TRBV5-1 to TRBJ2-5; possible D gene TRBD1, 6 bases. The CDR3 runs to 13 residues. CDR1 SGHRS and CDR2 YFSETQ come from the germline V gene. Trimming took off 3 bases at V and 9 bases at J, with 15 bases between the two ends. Based on the CDR3 plus reference TRBV5-1 and TRBJ2-5, the full variable domain is KAGVTQTPRYLIKTRGQQVTLSCSPISGHRSVSWYQQTPGQGLQFLFEYFSETQRNKGNFPGRFSGRQFSNSRSEMNVSTLELGDSALYLCASSWGEGVAQYFGPGTRLLVL.

The chain is built from TRBV7-3 and TRBJ1-1; tentatively, D is TRBD1 (6 bases). The CDR3 runs 14 residues. Germline CDR1 reads SGHTA; CDR2 reads FQGTGA. V lost 4 bases and J lost 3, with 12 bases in between. Here the CDR3 reads CASSSLGGDTEAFF. CDR3 nucleotides: TGTGCCAGCAGCTCCCTGGGGGGCGACACTGAAGCTTTCTTT. Combining the CDR3 with reference TRBV7-3 and TRBJ1-1 gives the whole variable domain GAGVSQTPSNKVTEKGKYVELRCDPISGHTALYWYRQSLGQGPEFLIYFQGTGAADDSGLPNDRFFAVRPEGSVSTLKIQRTERGDSAVYLCASSSLGGDTEAFFGQGTRLTVV.

The V call is TRBV18, the J call TRBJ2-1; 14 bases match TRBD2. Germline V CDR1 and CDR2: KGHSH, LQKENI. V gave up 3 bases and J gave up 6 bases; unmatched junction bases: 7. This CDR3 contains 17 residues. CDR3 loop: CASSPRGTSGRPNEQFF. Written as DNA, the CDR3 is TGTGCCAGCTCACCGCGAGGGACTAGCGGGAGACCCAATGAGCAGTTCTTC. Combining the CDR3 with reference TRBV18 and TRBJ2-1 gives the whole variable domain NAGVMQNPRHLVRRRGQEARLRCSPMKGHSHVYWYRQLPEEGLKFMVYLQKENIIDESGMPKERFSAEFPKEGPSILRIQQVVRGDSAAYFCASSPRGTSGRPNEQFFGPGTRLTVL.

V usage is TRBV18 and J usage is TRBJ2-3, with unresolved D. The CDR3 runs 12 residues. V lost 3 bases, J lost 6 bases, and 7 bases lay in between. CDR1 and CDR2 from the germline V gene are KGHSH and LQKENI. CDR3 amino acids: CASSPLGDTQYF. DNA for the CDR3: TGTGCCAGCTCACCCCTAGGGGATACGCAGTATTTT.

In this sample, this clone turned up a few times. The chain combines TRBV5-1 with TRBJ2-1; D ambiguous. V was clipped by 5 bases and J by 4 bases, with 10 bases between them. Looked up from germline, CDR1 is SGHRS and CDR2 is YFSETQ. CDR3 length: 13 residues. In DNA form, the CDR3 reads TGCGCCAGCAGTCTTTTAGGGTACAATGAGCAGTTCTTC. This encodes CASSLLGYNEQFF.

The chain couples TRBV7-8 to TRBJ2-1; 9 positions match TRBD2. With 0 bases clipped from V and 8 bases from J, the junction kept 14 bases outside the gene matches. Germline V lookup: CDR1 SGHVS, CDR2 FQNEAQ. The CDR3 loop spans 18 amino acids. The CDR3 coding sequence is TGTGCCAGCAGCTTAGCGGCTAGCGGGGCCCTCTGGAGGGATGAGCAGTTCTTC. Translating gives CASSLAASGALWRDEQFF.

This clone has a single count. The gene calls are TRBV19 and TRBJ2-5, with D possibly called TRBD1 or TRBD2 (6 bases each). The J call could be wrong; TRBJ2-7 is a better fit for the DNA end. Germline V gives CDR1 LNHDA, CDR2 SQIVND (reference sequence). The CDR3 covers 15 residues. The CDR3, as DNA: TGTGCCAGTAGCCGAGGGGGGATGGGCTCCTACGAGCAGTACTTC. Protein: CASSRGGMGSYEQYF.

This clone has a handful of counts. This rearrangement joins TRBV5-1 to TRBJ2-7, with 8 bases that match TRBD2. Germline CDR1 and CDR2: SGHRS and YFSETQ. The CDR3 has 14 residues. The V gene end was trimmed by 0 bases and the J gene end by 2 bases; junction bases not matched to a gene: 1. DNA for the CDR3: TGCGCCAGCAGCTTGGAGCGGGAGACCTACGAGCAGTACTTC. It translates to CASSLERETYEQYF.

This chain joins TRBV28 and TRBJ2-5; D might be TRBD1 (5 bases). The CDR3 contains 14 residues. From germline, CDR1 is MDHEN and CDR2 SYDVKM. Trimming cost V 2 bases and J 2 bases, with 9 bases left between them. The chain's CDR3 is CASSLGAVQETQYF. The CDR3, as DNA: TGTGCCAGCAGTTTAGGGGCGGTACAAGAGACCCAGTACTTC.

V usage is TRBV10-2 and J usage is TRBJ1-4; D is undetermined. CDR1 is WSHSY, CDR2 SAAADI, per germline. The CDR3 runs 15 residues. V lost 8 bases to trimming and J lost 4 bases, with 17 bases between them. CDR3 residues: CASRATTPFNEKLFF. Written as DNA, the CDR3 is TGCGCCAGCCGGGCGACAACCCCCTTTAATGAAAAACTGTTTTTT.

The chain recombines TRBV6-1 with TRBJ1-2; unclear D gene. The CDR3 has 13 residues. Trimming took 7 bases from V and 4 from J, leaving 13 bases between them. Germline CDR1 reads MNHNS; CDR2 reads SASEGT. The CDR3: CASTWVQIYGYTF. CDR3 DNA sequence: TGTGCCAGCACCTGGGTACAGATCTATGGCTACACCTTC.